This T cell receptor (beta chain) was identified in a study of blood T cell repertoires in COVID-19. As handled by the study authors: Scientists estimated how many nucleated cells there were by amplifying reference gene primers. Clones were sequenced by immunoSEQ multiplex PCR, and TCRdb holds only the in-frame ones, with some missing. That table supplies the V and J calls and clone size; D and trimming were determined from the DNA. The table lists some 200,000 clones, approximately 87% of them singletons, with roughly 3.3% in the top ten. V was clipped by 4 bases and J by 0 bases, with 16 bases between them. The CDR3 loop spans 16 amino acids. Germline values: CDR1 MGHRA, CDR2 YSYEKL. This clone was counted ten times or more.

The rearrangement links TRBV4-1 to TRBJ2-7; tentative D call: TRBD2 (6 bases). The TCR comes from a man aged 18 to 30 with active or convalescent COVID-19. The source material was peripheral blood. The CDR3, as DNA: TGCGCCAGCAGCCCACTAGGGACTTCAAGCTCCTACGAGCAGTACTTC. Translating gives CASSPLGTSSSYEQYF.